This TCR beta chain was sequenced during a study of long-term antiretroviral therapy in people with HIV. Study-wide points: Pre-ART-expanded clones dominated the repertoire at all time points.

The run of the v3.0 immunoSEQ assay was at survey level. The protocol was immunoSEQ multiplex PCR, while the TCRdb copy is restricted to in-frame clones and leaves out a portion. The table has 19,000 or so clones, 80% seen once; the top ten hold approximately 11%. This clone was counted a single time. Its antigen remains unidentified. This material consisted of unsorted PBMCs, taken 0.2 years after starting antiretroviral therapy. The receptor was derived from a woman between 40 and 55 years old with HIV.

CDR3 amino acids: CASSYSWDNQPQHF. CDR3 in DNA: TGTGCCAGCAGTTACTCATGGGACAATCAGCCCCAGCATTTT. The chain has TRBV6-5 and TRBJ1-5; D is unclear. Germline V gene sequence: CDR1 MNHEY, CDR2 SVGAGI. The ends were cut back, 0 bases at V and 3 bases at J, with 6 bases in the middle. The CDR3 has 14 residues.